What follows is one T cell receptor (beta chain) and its context. The identical CDR3 is also encoded by other nucleotide sequences in the sample. Profiled with immunoSEQ multiplex PCR; TCRdb holds only in-frame clones, not every one. The sample yields more than 95,000 clones, around 83% seen once. These data originate in a study of radiation and T cells in renal cell carcinoma. Study information: Nephrectomy followed 15 Gy stereotactic body radiation by 4 weeks.

Indicated time point: baseline pretreatment blood. Treatment given: 15 Gy SBRT to primary tumor, nephrectomy 4 weeks later. With V trimmed by 10 bases and J by 6 bases, 6 bases remained unmatched. CDR1 is MNHEY, CDR2 SVGAGI, per germline. The CDR3 length is 12 residues. The clonotype was recovered from an older woman with renal cell carcinoma. This chain links TRBV6-5 with TRBJ1-5, with 7 bases fitting TRBD1. The specimen comprised blood, sampled from a patient whose treatment included radiotherapy and nephrectomy. The CDR3 spells CATRQGSQPQHF. As DNA, the CDR3 is TGTGCCACCCGACAGGGCAGTCAGCCCCAGCATTTT.